Listed here is a single T cell receptor beta chain. The data were obtained in a study of regulatory T cells in long-lasting Graves disease. Time point noted: newly diagnosed GD, antithyroid drugs for less than 3 months. Isolated PBMC RNA provided the starting material for the TCR library. All patients originated from an endocrinology department located in Xi'an, China. This CDR3 contains 14 residues. Looked up from germline, CDR1 is LNHNV and CDR2 is YYDKDF (reference sequence). The trim removed 6 bases at V and 1 base at J, leaving 5 bases unmatched. For TCR beta, libraries came from iRepertoire HTBI primers and Arm-PCR of CDR3 regions. In TCRdb, the multiplex PCR reads were re-called with MiXCR into one record per CDR3 protein. The sample carries under 500,000 distinct CDR3 sequences, about a sixth recorded once. Another study also made use of these data, one on T cells in Graves' hyperthyroidism and ophthalmopathy. As that report states: In the analysis, a 13 V-J model separated ophthalmopathy from stable hyperthyroidism.

The chain couples TRBV15 to TRBJ1-1; 7 bases match TRBD1. The sample consisted of peripheral blood mononuclear cells (PBMCs), taken at new diagnosis, from a patient treated with antithyroid drugs. The origin of this receptor is a woman in her twenties or thirties with Graves disease. As DNA, the CDR3 is TGTGCCACCAGGGTGGACAGGACGAACACTGAAGCTTTCTTT. This sequence encodes CATRVDRTNTEAFF.